Each of the 16 T cell receptor beta chains below was sequenced from the same sample in a study of T cell changes during pregnancy in multiple sclerosis (dated by TCRdb to between 2017 and 2020). The library was generated by the immunoSEQ multiplex PCR assay. TCRdb limited this immuneACCESS table to in-frame rearrangements with V and J called. A share of clones is missing; checked studies link under half to unresolved V genes, and the rest is unexplained. In this sample the table shows fewer than 35,000 clones, around 93% of which occur a single time. Jointly, the top ten make up approximately 0.41% of the sample. The sequencing used CD4+ T cells from peripheral blood mononuclear cells, collected after pregnancy. The receptors were sampled from a female donor with multiple sclerosis, enrolled in a pregnancy study.

Judged by abundance, this clone is medium-sized (0.01 to 0.1%). This sequence joins TRBV7-9 and TRBJ2-1, with 8 positions matching TRBD2. The junction had 10 bases not matched to a gene; V was cut back by 4 bases and J by 8 bases. The CDR3 is 15 amino acids. Germline loops: CDR1 SEHNR, CDR2 FQNEAQ (reference sequence). The CDR3 sequence: CASSSIGGVGHEQFF. CDR3 DNA sequence: TGTGCCAGCAGCTCGATCGGGGGGGTGGGACATGAGCAGTTCTTC.

This rearrangement joins TRBV27 to TRBJ1-3, with 9 bases lining up with TRBD1. The CDR3 covers 15 residues. V dropped 6 bases and J dropped 4; count of bases not matched to a gene: 7. Germline CDR1 reads MNHEY; CDR2 reads SMNVEV (reference sequence). CDR3 DNA: TGTGCCAGCAGAGTCACAGGGGGCTCAGGAAACACCATATATTTT. Translating it yields CASRVTGGSGNTIYF.

V is TRBV7-6 and J is TRBJ2-5; TRBD1 matches 7 bases. V dropped 5 bases and J dropped 9; count of bases not matched to a gene: 12. This CDR3 region has 14 residues. CDR1 is SGHVS and CDR2 is FNYEAQ in the germline V gene. The CDR3 reads CASSRDRANTAQYF. The CDR3 nucleotides are TGTGCCAGCAGCCGTGACAGGGCAAACACGGCCCAGTACTTC.

CDR3 DNA sequence: TGTGCCAGCAGCCATGGACAGGGAAGCGGTAATGAAAAACTGTTTTTT. It translates to CASSHGQGSGNEKLFF. V usage is TRBV4-2 and J usage is TRBJ1-4, with TRBD1 identical over 8 bases. With 3 bases clipped from V and 4 bases from J, the junction kept 7 bases outside the gene matches. Germline V gives CDR1 LGHNA, CDR2 YNFKEQ. The CDR3 spans 16 residues.

The genes are TRBV5-1 and TRBJ1-3; TRBD1 matches 9 bases. Germline V gene lookup returns CDR1 SGHRS and CDR2 YFSETQ. The CDR3 loop spans 16 amino acids. With V trimmed by 3 bases and J by 3 bases, 7 bases remained unmatched. The DNA for the CDR3 is TGCGCCAGCAGCTGGACCGGGACAGGGATTGGAAACACCATATATTTT. This gives the protein CASSWTGTGIGNTIYF.

V and J are TRBV6-1 and TRBJ1-3, with 8 positions matching TRBD1. The CDR3 has 16 residues. CDR1 is MNHNS and CDR2 is SASEGT in the germline V gene. V trimming: 2 bases; J trimming: 0 bases; junction bases outside the gene matches: 3. The chain's CDR3 is CASSEYGTGSGNTIYF. CDR3 nucleotides: TGTGCCAGCAGTGAATATGGGACAGGCTCTGGAAACACCATATATTTT.

This chain links TRBV5-1 with TRBJ2-2, with D possibly matching TRBD2 (6 bases). Per the germline V gene, CDR1 is SGHRS and CDR2 is YFSETQ. This CDR3 is 15 amino acids long. V lost 0 bases to trimming and J lost 7 bases, with 13 bases between them. CDR3 residues: CASSLAGSGSGELFF. The DNA for the CDR3 is TGCGCCAGCAGCTTGGCAGGTAGCGGTAGCGGGGAGCTGTTTTTT.

This clone was seen a single time. The chain employs TRBV7-3 and TRBJ2-5; the D gene is possibly TRBD2 (6 bases). The V and J ends lost 0 bases and 11 bases respectively, with 16 bases between them. Germline CDR1 and CDR2: SGHTA and FQGTGA. The CDR3 sequence is 14 residues long. The CDR3 spells CASSLTSRPGVQYF. In nucleotides, the CDR3 is TGTGCCAGCAGCTTAACTTCCCGGCCGGGGGTTCAGTACTTC.

V and J are TRBV4-1 and TRBJ2-3; 16 bases agree with TRBD2. The germline V gene has CDR1 MGHRA and CDR2 YSYEKL. This CDR3 contains 20 residues. V shed 4 bases and J 4 bases; nucleotides not matched to a gene: 14. The DNA for the CDR3 is TGCGCCAGCAGCCGTCCTCCGGGACTAGCGGGAGGGTACGAGGCAGATACGCAGTATTTT. It is translated as CASSRPPGLAGGYEADTQYF.

V is TRBV7-7 and J is TRBJ2-1; 13 nucleotides agree with TRBD2. This CDR3 spans 18 amino acids. Germline V gene sequence: CDR1 SSHAT, CDR2 FNYEAQ (reference sequence). V lost 6 bases, J lost 2 bases, and 10 bases stayed unmatched. CDR3 sequence reads: CASSPGLAGRTAYNEQFF. The CDR3 DNA sequence: TGTGCCAGCAGTCCGGGACTAGCGGGACGCACGGCCTACAATGAGCAGTTCTTC.

This clone was detected only a few times. This chain joins TRBV7-8 and TRBJ2-3, with TRBD1 matching over 7 bases. CDR1 is SGHVS and CDR2 is FQNEAQ in the germline V gene. V was clipped by 5 bases and J by 2 bases; unmatched bases: 4. CDR3 size: 14 residues. The CDR3, as DNA: TGTGCCAGCAGCCACGACAGGGCCACAGATACGCAGTATTTT. It encodes CASSHDRATDTQYF.

The V and J genes are TRBV7-9 and TRBJ1-1; a weak D match, TRBD1 (6 bases). V was pared by 5 bases and J by 3 bases, with 13 bases between. The CDR3 consists of 14 residues. Germline CDR1 is SEHNR and CDR2 is FQNEAQ (reference sequence). The CDR3 sequence: CASSKIQGYTEAFF. DNA of the CDR3: TGTGCCAGCAGCAAAATACAGGGCTACACTGAAGCTTTCTTT. The entire variable domain, with the rest obtained from reference TRBV7-9 and TRBJ1-1, is as follows: DTGVSQNPRHKITKRGQNVTFRCDPISEHNRLYWYRQTLGQGPEFLTYFQNEAQLEKSRLLSDRFSAERPKGSFSTLEIQRTEQGDSAMYLCASSKIQGYTEAFFGQGTRLTVV.

V and J are TRBV19 and TRBJ1-1, with a tentative D call TRBD1 (6 bases). This CDR3 comprises 13 residues. Per the germline V gene, CDR1 is LNHDA and CDR2 is SQIVND (reference sequence). The V end was cut by 6 bases, the J end by 10 bases, with 18 bases between. CDR3 in DNA: TGTGCCAGTAGCAACGGGGACAATTATCGAGCTTTCTTT. Encoded protein: CASSNGDNYRAFF. Drawing the rest from reference TRBV19 and TRBJ1-1, the complete variable domain is DGGITQSPKYLFRKEGQNVTLSCEQNLNHDAMYWYRQDPGQGLRLIYYSQIVNDFQKGDIAEGYSVSREKKESFPLTVTSAQKNPTAFYLCASSNGDNYRAFFGQGTRLTVV.

The chain employs TRBV25-1 and TRBJ1-2; TRBD1 might be the D (5 bases). The V gene's germline CDR1 is MGHDK and CDR2 SYGVNS. This CDR3 comprises 14 residues. V was clipped by 5 bases and J by 1 base, with 11 bases between them. The CDR3 loop reads CASSRIGDNYGYTF. The CDR3, as DNA: TGTGCCAGCAGTCGAATAGGGGATAACTATGGCTACACCTTC.

V usage is TRBV27 and J usage is TRBJ1-1; D call uncertain. The germline V gene has CDR1 MNHEY and CDR2 SMNVEV (reference sequence). V was pared by 3 bases and J by 4 bases, with 9 bases between. This CDR3 spans 13 amino acids. The CDR3 here is CASSFRPGTEAFF. The CDR3 nucleotides are TGTGCCAGCAGTTTCCGTCCGGGCACTGAAGCTTTCTTT.

This clone occurred once. The genes are TRBV5-5 and TRBJ2-5, with D perhaps matching TRBD1 (6 bases). The germline V gene encodes CDR1 SGHKS and CDR2 YYEKEE (reference sequence). V shed 2 bases and J shed 7 bases, with 18 bases lying between them. This CDR3 contains 15 residues. The CDR3 loop is CASSLFQGLGGTQYF. CDR3 DNA sequence: TGTGCCAGCAGCTTATTCCAGGGGCTCGGAGGGACCCAGTACTTC.